The 2 T cell receptor beta chains reported below all come from one sample, sequenced in a study of post-analysis software for immune sequencing data (dated by TCRdb to between 2014 and 2017). General conclusions and limits of the study: Roughly 5 TRBV segments, including TRBV5-6, TRBV5-1 and TRBV20-1, were significantly more frequent in patients than controls.

The library was obtained by PCR. The data were produced on an Illumina HiSeq 2500. To reduce PCR and sequencing biases, unique molecular identifiers were built into the TCR beta cDNA libraries. The raw public reads went through TCRdb reprocessing: fastp at Q25, MiXCR clone calling, in-frame beta chains kept. Records with the same CDR3 protein are collapsed into one entry carrying the most frequent genes and DNA. This sample gives roughly 800,000 distinct CDR3 sequences in total; roughly 46% of them show up just once. The top ten clones comprise roughly 5% of the sample. No antigen has been identified for these receptors. Material for sequencing was blood. The receptors here all came from a girl between 10 and 17 years old with multiple sclerosis.

This clonotype has only a few counts. The chain joins TRBV29-1 to TRBJ2-6; no clear D gene. CDR1 and CDR2 from the germline V gene are SQVTM and ANQGSEA. Trimming pared 1 base from V and 0 bases from J, leaving 4 bases between. This CDR3 comprises 14 residues. The CDR3 spells CSVEANSGANVLTF. The CDR3 DNA reads TGCAGCGTTGAAGCTAACTCTGGGGCCAACGTCCTGACTTTC. Looking up the rest from reference TRBV29-1 and TRBJ2-6 gives the full variable domain: SAVISQKPSRDICQRGTSLTIQCQVDSQVTMMFWYRQQPGQSLTLIATANQGSEATYESGFVIDKFPISRPNLTFSTLTVSNMSPEDSSIYLCSVEANSGANVLTFGAGSRLTVL.

This sequence joins TRBV4-3 and TRBJ2-7, with 8 bases fitting TRBD1. V dropped 4 bases and J dropped 6; count of bases not matched to a gene: 5. This CDR3 has 13 residues. Germline CDR1 reads LGHNA; CDR2 reads YSLEER. The CDR3 DNA reads TGCGCCAGCAGCCGCTTAACAGGGGGCGAGCAGTACTTC. It translates to CASSRLTGGEQYF.